This is a list of T cell receptor beta chains from one sample in a study of vaccination and CD4 T cells after COVID-19. Using its own MiXCR run on the PCR reads, TCRdb lists one record per CDR3 protein. Of roughly 15,000 distinct CDR3 sequences in the sample, 25% to 30% were seen once. These receptors have no identified antigens. Sequencing used CD4+ T cells from blood, cultured in vitro. The receptors stem from a human donor who had recovered from COVID-19. Both conserved end residues are part of each CDR3. A D gene is named only where the DNA matches it firmly. Clone size is given for some rows only: seen once, a few or many times, or a class if the clone is expanded.

d_gene	abundance	v_gene	j_gene	CDR3aa	CDR3nt
TRBD2	.	TRBV5-1	TRBJ2-5	CASSLALSGLAGGRLQETQYF	TGCGCCAGCAGCTTGGCCCTCTCTGGACTAGCGGGGGGTAGGCTTCAAGAGACCCAGTACTTC
.	once	TRBV5-1	TRBJ1-4	CASTVRSGDEKLFF	TGCGCCAGTACCGTTAGATCGGGGGATGAAAAACTGTTTTTT
.	few	TRBV7-2	TRBJ2-1	CASSLVPYNEQFF	TGTGCCAGCAGCTTAGTCCCTTACAATGAGCAGTTCTTC
.	few	TRBV7-9	TRBJ1-6	CASSQSENSPLHF	TGTGCCAGCAGCCAATCGGAGAATTCACCCCTCCACTTT
.	.	TRBV25-1	TRBJ1-6	CASSEQSNSPLHF	TGTGCCAGCAGTGAACAGAGTAATTCACCCCTCCACTTT
TRBD1	.	TRBV20-1	TRBJ2-2	CSARKSHGQVNTGELFF	TGCAGTGCTAGAAAGTCGCACGGACAGGTTAACACCGGGGAGCTGTTTTTT
.	few	TRBV11-2	TRBJ2-7	CASSSWDNILYEQYF	TGTGCCAGCAGCTCCTGGGACAACATCCTCTACGAGCAGTACTTC
.	.	TRBV3-1	TRBJ1-1	CASSNTGTYTEAFF	TGTGCCAGCAGCAACACAGGGACCTACACTGAAGCTTTCTTT
TRBD2	few	TRBV6-1	TRBJ2-5	CASSAPAGWGETQYF	TGTGCCAGCAGTGCTCCAGCGGGGTGGGGAGAGACCCAGTACTTC
TRBD1	.	TRBV9	TRBJ2-3	CASSVAKGAYPTGTDTQYF	TGTGCCAGCAGCGTAGCTAAGGGGGCCTACCCCACCGGCACAGATACGCAGTATTTT
TRBD1	few	TRBV24-1	TRBJ1-2	CATSDSTGDYGYTF	TGTGCCACCAGTGATTCCACAGGGGACTATGGCTACACCTTC
.	.	TRBV4-1	TRBJ2-3	CASSQSLVGVTQYF	TGCGCCAGCAGCCAGTCACTAGTAGGTGTTACGCAGTATTTT
.	.	TRBV14	TRBJ2-7	CASSQLHVSLFYEQYF	TGTGCCAGCAGCCAACTTCACGTCTCCCTCTTCTACGAGCAGTACTTC
TRBD1	few	TRBV12-5	TRBJ1-2	CASGLVTRGQVLSNYGYTF	TGTGCTAGTGGTTTGGTTACCCGGGGACAGGTTCTTTCTAACTATGGCTACACCTTC
TRBD1	few	TRBV12-3/TRBV12-4	TRBJ1-1	CASSHNPGQGMNTEAFF	TGTGCCAGCAGTCATAACCCGGGACAGGGGATGAACACTGAAGCTTTCTTT
TRBD1	.	TRBV12-3/TRBV12-4	TRBJ1-1	CASTVLTGDTEAFF	TGTGCCAGCACCGTCCTGACAGGGGACACTGAAGCTTTCTTT
.	.	TRBV18	TRBJ1-6	CASSPGVRAPLHF	TGTGCCAGCTCACCAGGGGTGAGAGCTCCCCTCCACTTT
.	few	TRBV19	TRBJ1-3	CASNSGGGSGNTIYF	TGTGCCAGTAATTCCGGGGGGGGCTCTGGAAACACCATATATTTT
TRBD1	few	TRBV6-2/TRBV6-3	TRBJ1-5	CASLRDRLTSNQPQHF	TGTGCCAGTCTTAGGGACAGGCTCACGAGCAATCAGCCCCAGCATTTT
.	.	TRBV2	TRBJ1-2	CASKSSGLAGYTF	TGTGCCAGCAAATCATCAGGGTTAGCTGGCTACACCTTC
TRBD1	.	TRBV10-3	TRBJ1-3	CAISPGQGGSGNTIYF	TGTGCCATCAGCCCCGGACAGGGAGGCTCTGGAAACACCATATATTTT
TRBD2	.	TRBV27	TRBJ2-6	CASSPLGEGYSGANVLTF	TGTGCCAGCAGTCCACTGGGGGAGGGGTACTCTGGGGCCAACGTCCTGACTTTC
.	few	TRBV20-1	TRBJ2-3	CSARGLGGGGTDTQYF	TGCAGTGCTAGAGGATTAGGGGGCGGGGGCACAGATACGCAGTATTTT
TRBD1	few	TRBV11-1	TRBJ2-4	CASSFRQGRNIQYF	TGTGCCAGCAGCTTTAGACAGGGAAGGAACATTCAGTACTTC
.	few	TRBV6-2/TRBV6-3	TRBJ2-5	CASSYLVEFWVPRGVGETQYF	TGTGCCAGCAGTTACCTTGTGGAGTTCTGGGTCCCGCGCGGGGTCGGGGAGACCCAGTACTTC
.	.	TRBV5-1	TRBJ2-7	CASSFTIGTYEQYF	TGCGCCAGCAGTTTTACAATAGGAACCTACGAGCAGTACTTC
.	few	TRBV21-1	TRBJ1-2	CASTFGTGVNYGYTF	TGTGCCAGCACCTTCGGGACAGGGGTTAACTATGGCTACACCTTC
.	few	TRBV5-1	TRBJ1-2	CASSLTGIYDDGYTF	TGCGCCAGCAGCTTGACAGGGATATATGATGATGGCTACACCTTC
.	few	TRBV12-3/TRBV12-4	TRBJ1-1	CASGLGEAFF	TGTGCCAGCGGGCTCGGGGAAGCTTTCTTT
TRBD2	.	TRBV7-2	TRBJ2-7	CASSSRGGSSYEQYF	TGTGCCAGCAGCTCGCGGGGGGGAAGCTCCTACGAGCAGTACTTC
TRBD1	few	TRBV27	TRBJ1-2	CASSLSGTGAFYGYTF	TGTGCCAGCAGTTTGTCCGGGACAGGAGCTTTCTATGGCTACACCTTC
TRBD1	.	TRBV11-2	TRBJ1-2	CASSSDWQGDGYTF	TGTGCCAGCAGCTCAGATTGGCAGGGGGACGGCTACACCTTC
.	.	TRBV5-1	TRBJ1-1	CASSEGVFGTEAFF	TGCGCCAGCAGCGAGGGAGTTTTCGGCACTGAAGCTTTCTTT
TRBD1	.	TRBV6-5	TRBJ1-2	CASSSDRGYGYTF	TGTGCCAGCAGTTCCGACAGGGGCTATGGCTACACCTTC
TRBD1	few	TRBV15	TRBJ2-7	CATSRPDRGIYEQYF	TGTGCCACCAGCAGACCGGACAGGGGCATCTACGAGCAGTACTTC
.	.	TRBV11-2	TRBJ1-1	CASSLDSWEGGTEAFF	TGTGCCAGCAGCTTAGATTCTTGGGAGGGAGGCACTGAAGCTTTCTTT
.	few	TRBV12-3/TRBV12-4	TRBJ2-7	CASSSSGPYEQYF	TGTGCCAGCAGCTCGTCCGGGCCCTACGAGCAGTACTTC
.	.	TRBV12-5	TRBJ2-3	CASGAPGLRTDTQYF	TGTGCTAGTGGTGCCCCAGGGCTACGCACAGATACGCAGTATTTT
.	.	TRBV7-2	TRBJ1-4	CASSSIPQNRVGSWEKLFF	TGTGCCAGCAGCTCTATCCCACAAAACAGGGTTGGGAGTTGGGAAAAACTGTTTTTT
.	once	TRBV12-3/TRBV12-4	TRBJ1-5	CASSPQQGDQPQHF	TGTGCCAGCAGTCCCCAACAGGGAGATCAGCCCCAGCATTTT
.	medium-sized	TRBV7-2	TRBJ1-1	CASSLQGVNTEAFF	TGTGCCAGCAGCTTACAAGGAGTGAACACTGAAGCTTTCTTT
.	few	TRBV12-3/TRBV12-4	TRBJ1-2	CASSPGAIYGYTF	TGTGCCAGCAGCCCCGGGGCGATATATGGCTACACCTTC
.	.	TRBV2	TRBJ1-1	CASSRMLNTEAFF	TGTGCCAGCAGCCGGATGCTGAACACTGAAGCTTTCTTT
TRBD2	.	TRBV6-2/TRBV6-3	TRBJ2-2	CASSYSQRGGANTGELFF	TGTGCCAGCAGTTACAGCCAGCGGGGGGGCGCGAACACCGGGGAGCTGTTTTTT
.	.	TRBV12-3/TRBV12-4	TRBJ2-3	CASSFPPSDTQYF	TGTGCCAGCAGCTTTCCCCCTTCTGATACGCAGTATTTT